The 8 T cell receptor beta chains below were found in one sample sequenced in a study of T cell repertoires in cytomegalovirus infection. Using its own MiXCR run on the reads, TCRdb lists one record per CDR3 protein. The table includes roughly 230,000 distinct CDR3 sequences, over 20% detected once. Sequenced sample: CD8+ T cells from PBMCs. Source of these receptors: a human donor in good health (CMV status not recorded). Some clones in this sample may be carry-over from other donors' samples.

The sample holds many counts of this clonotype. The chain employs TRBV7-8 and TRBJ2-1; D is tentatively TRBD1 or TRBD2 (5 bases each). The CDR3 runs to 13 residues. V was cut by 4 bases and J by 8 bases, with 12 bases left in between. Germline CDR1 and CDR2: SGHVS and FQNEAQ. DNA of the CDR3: TGTGCCAGCAGCTACCCTCGGGGCGATGAGCAGTTCTTC. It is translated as CASSYPRGDEQFF.

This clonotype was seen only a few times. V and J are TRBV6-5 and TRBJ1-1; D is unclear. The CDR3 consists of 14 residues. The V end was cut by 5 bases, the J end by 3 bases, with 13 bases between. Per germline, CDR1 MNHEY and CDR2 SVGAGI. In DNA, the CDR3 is TGTGCCAGCAGTCCCCACGTTGGGGACACTGAAGCTTTCTTT. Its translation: CASSPHVGDTEAFF.

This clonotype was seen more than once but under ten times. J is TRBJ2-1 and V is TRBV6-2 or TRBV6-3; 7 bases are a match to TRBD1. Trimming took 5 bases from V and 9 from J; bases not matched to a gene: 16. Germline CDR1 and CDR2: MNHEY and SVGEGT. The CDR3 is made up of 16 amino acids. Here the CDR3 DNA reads TGTGCCAGCAGTCTTCGGGACAGACAACGGAGAGGTGAGCAGTTCTTC. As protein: CASSLRDRQRRGEQFF.

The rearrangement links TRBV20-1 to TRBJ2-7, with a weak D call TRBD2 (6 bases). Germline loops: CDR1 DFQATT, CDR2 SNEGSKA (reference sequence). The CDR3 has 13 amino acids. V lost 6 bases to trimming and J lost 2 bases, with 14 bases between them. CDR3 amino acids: CSARGGGTYEQYF. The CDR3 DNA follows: TGCAGTGCACGAGGCGGCGGGACCTACGAGCAGTACTTC.

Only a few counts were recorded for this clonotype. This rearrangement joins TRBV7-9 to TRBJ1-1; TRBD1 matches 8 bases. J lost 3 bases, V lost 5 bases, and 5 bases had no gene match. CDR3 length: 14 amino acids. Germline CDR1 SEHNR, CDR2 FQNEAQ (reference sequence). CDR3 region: CASSQNRGDTEAFF. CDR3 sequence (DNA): TGTGCCAGCAGCCAAAACAGGGGGGACACTGAAGCTTTCTTT.

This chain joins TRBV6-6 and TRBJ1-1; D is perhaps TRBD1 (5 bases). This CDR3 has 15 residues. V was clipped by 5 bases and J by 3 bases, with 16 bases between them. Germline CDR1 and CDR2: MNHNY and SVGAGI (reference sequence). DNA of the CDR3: TGTGCCAGCAGTCCCCCAGCGGGGGTTTACACTGAAGCTTTCTTT. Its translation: CASSPPAGVYTEAFF.

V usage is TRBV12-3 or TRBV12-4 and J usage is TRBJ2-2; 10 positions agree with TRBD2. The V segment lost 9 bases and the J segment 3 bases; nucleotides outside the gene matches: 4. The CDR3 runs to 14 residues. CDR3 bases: TGTGCCAGTCTCGGGACTAGCGACACCGGGGAGCTGTTTTTT. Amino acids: CASLGTSDTGELFF.

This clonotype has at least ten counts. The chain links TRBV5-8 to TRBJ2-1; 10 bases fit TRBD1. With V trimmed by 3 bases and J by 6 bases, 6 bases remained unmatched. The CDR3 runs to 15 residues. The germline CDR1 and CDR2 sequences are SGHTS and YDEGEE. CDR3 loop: CASSSGTGDGNEQFF. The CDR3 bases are TGTGCCAGCAGCTCCGGGACAGGGGACGGCAATGAGCAGTTCTTC. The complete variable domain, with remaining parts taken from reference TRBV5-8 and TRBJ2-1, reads EAGVTQSPTHLIKTRGQQATLRCSPISGHTSVYWYQQALGLGLQFLLWYDEGEERNRGNFPPRFSGRQFPNYSSELNVNALELEDSALYLCASSSGTGDGNEQFFGPGTRLTVL.